Following are 9 T cell receptor beta chains from one sample sequenced in a study of blood T cells in healthy people across ages. Alongside a J-beta primer mix, a sample-barcoded 5' primer served in a second PCR lasting about 7 to 12 cycles. Each CDR3 protein gets one entry after TCRdb re-called the 5' RACE reads with MiXCR. In the table there are 870,000 or so distinct CDR3 sequences, about 30% of which are singletons. The sequenced sample was blood. The receptor source for this set is a woman older than 75 in good health.

This clonotype has a count of ten or more. The genes are TRBV12-3 or TRBV12-4 and TRBJ1-2; D gene ambiguous. The CDR3 spans 13 residues. Trimming left V 6 bases short and J 1 base short, with 9 bases between. DNA of the CDR3: TGTGCCAGCAGCCCGATCCTTAACTATGGCTACACCTTC. It encodes CASSPILNYGYTF.

The chain employs TRBV12-3 or TRBV12-4 and TRBJ1-5; D gene uncertain. The CDR3 spans 13 residues. Trimming left V 6 bases short and J 6 bases short, with 12 bases between. Here the CDR3 reads CASRASVGQPQHF. CDR3 nucleotides: TGTGCCAGCAGGGCGTCGGTAGGTCAGCCCCAGCATTTT.

The genes are TRBV13 and TRBJ2-3; D possibly matches TRBD1 or TRBD2 (5 bases each). Germline V gives CDR1 PRHDT, CDR2 FYEKMQ (reference sequence). V gave up 5 bases and J gave up 0 bases, with 21 bases separating them. CDR3 length: 18 residues. CDR3 DNA sequence: TGTGCCAGCAGCCCCCACCGGGACCACTTCCCAAGCACAGATACGCAGTATTTT. Its translation: CASSPHRDHFPSTDTQYF.

This clonotype came up a few times. The V call is TRBV2, the J call TRBJ2-2, with unresolved D. The germline gives CDR1 SNHLY, CDR2 FYNNEI. The CDR3 totals 14 residues. Trimming took 6 bases from V and 2 from J, leaving 10 bases between them. The CDR3 spells CASRNRANTGELFF. The CDR3 nucleotides read TGTGCCAGCAGGAACAGAGCAAACACCGGGGAGCTGTTTTTT.

This clonotype was detected ten times or more. The chain recombines TRBV7-2 with TRBJ2-5, with 12 bases that match TRBD1. The CDR3 loop spans 16 amino acids. Germline CDR1 SGHTA, CDR2 FQGNSA. The trim removed 5 bases at V and 2 bases at J, leaving 6 bases unmatched. The CDR3 reads CASSRDRGLGQETQYF. DNA of the CDR3: TGTGCCAGCAGCCGGGACAGGGGGCTGGGTCAAGAGACCCAGTACTTC. Looking up the rest from reference TRBV7-2 and TRBJ2-5 gives the full variable domain: GAGVSQSPSNKVTEKGKDVELRCDPISGHTALYWYRQSLGQGLEFLIYFQGNSAPDKSGLPSDRFSAERTGGSVSTLTIQRTQQEDSAVYLCASSRDRGLGQETQYFGPGTRLLVL.

This clonotype was counted a few times. The chain carries TRBV5-1 and TRBJ2-5; D gene unclear. Per germline, CDR1 SGHRS and CDR2 YFSETQ. The CDR3 sequence is 14 residues long. Trimming removed 3 bases from V and 0 bases from J, with 9 bases in between. This CDR3 is CASSWEQHQETQYF. The CDR3 coding sequence is TGCGCCAGCAGCTGGGAACAGCACCAAGAGACCCAGTACTTC.

The sample holds a few counts of this clonotype. The V and J genes are TRBV6-5 and TRBJ1-1; D is ambiguous. Germline CDR1 is MNHEY and CDR2 is SVGAGI. Trimming cost V 9 bases and J 4 bases, with 12 bases left between them. The CDR3 contains 12 residues. The CDR3 DNA sequence: TGTGCCAGTACCCGGGGTGGCACTGAAGCTTTCTTT. It codes for CASTRGGTEAFF.

The V and J genes are TRBV7-9 and TRBJ2-6; D unresolved. V lost 5 bases, J lost 4 bases, and 15 bases lay in between. CDR3 length equals 16 residues. Germline V gene lookup returns CDR1 SEHNR and CDR2 FQNEAQ (reference sequence). Here the CDR3 DNA reads TGTGCCAGCAGCACGCAAATGGGGTCCGGGGCCAACGTCCTGACTTTC. This codes for CASSTQMGSGANVLTF.

The table lists this clonotype with many counts. The chain combines TRBV11-3 with TRBJ2-1; D possibly corresponds to TRBD1 (5 bases). CDR3 size: 15 residues. The germline V gene encodes CDR1 SGHNT and CDR2 YENEEA. V was pared by 3 bases and J by 6 bases, with 15 bases between. The CDR3 region has the DNA TGTGCCAGCAGCTTCGGTCAGGGTGGCGGCAATGAGCAGTTCTTC. Residues: CASSFGQGGGNEQFF. Using reference TRBV11-3 and TRBJ2-1 for the parts outside the CDR3, the full variable domain is EAGVVQSPRYKIIEKKQPVAFWCNPISGHNTLYWYLQNLGQGPELLIRYENEEAVDDSQLPKDRFSAERLKGVDSTLKIQPAELGDSAVYLCASSFGQGGGNEQFFGPGTRLTVL.